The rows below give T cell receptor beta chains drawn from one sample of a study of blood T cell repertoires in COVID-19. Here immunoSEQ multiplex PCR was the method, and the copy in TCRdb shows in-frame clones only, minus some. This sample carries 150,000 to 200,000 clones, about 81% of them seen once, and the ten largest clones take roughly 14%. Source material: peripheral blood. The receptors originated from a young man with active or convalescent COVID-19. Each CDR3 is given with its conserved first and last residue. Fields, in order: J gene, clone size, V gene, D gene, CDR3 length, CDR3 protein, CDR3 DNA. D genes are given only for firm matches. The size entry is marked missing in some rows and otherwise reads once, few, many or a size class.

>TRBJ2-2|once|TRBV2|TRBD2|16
CASRAGTSGNTGELFF
TGTGCCAGCAGGGCCGGGACTAGCGGGAACACCGGGGAGCTGTTTTTT
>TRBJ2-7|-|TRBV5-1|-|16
CASSQGASGRFYEQYF
TGCGCCAGCAGCCAGGGGGCTAGCGGCAGATTTTACGAGCAGTACTTC
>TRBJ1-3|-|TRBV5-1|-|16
CASSLAGGRSGNTIYF
TGCGCCAGCAGCTTGGCTGGGGGCCGCTCTGGAAACACCATATATTTT
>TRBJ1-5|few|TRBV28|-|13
CASCPGAGQPQHF
TGTGCCAGTTGTCCAGGGGCAGGGCAGCCCCAGCATTTT
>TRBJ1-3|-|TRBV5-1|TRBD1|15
CASSSGQGVGNTIYF
TGCGCCAGCAGCTCTGGACAGGGGGTGGGAAACACCATATATTTT
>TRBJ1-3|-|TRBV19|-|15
CASSPDRASGNTIYF
TGTGCCAGTAGTCCCGACAGAGCATCTGGAAACACCATATATTTT
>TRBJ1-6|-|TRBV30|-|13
CAWVPAGQRSLHF
TGTGCCTGGGTGCCGGCCGGACAGAGGTCCCTCCACTTT
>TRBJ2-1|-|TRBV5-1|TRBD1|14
CASSQDRPYNEQFF
TGCGCCAGCAGCCAGGACAGGCCATACAATGAGCAGTTCTTC
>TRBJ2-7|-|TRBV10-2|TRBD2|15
CASREGGGGDYEQYF
TGCGCCAGCAGGGAAGGCGGGGGGGGCGACTACGAGCAGTACTTC
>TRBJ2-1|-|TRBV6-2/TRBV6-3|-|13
CASSYSEPPGMFF
TGTGCCAGCAGTTACAGCGAGCCCCCGGGTATGTTCTTC
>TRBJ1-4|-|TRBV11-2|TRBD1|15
CASSARDRGVEKLFF
TGTGCCAGCAGCGCCCGGGACAGGGGGGTTGAAAAACTGTTTTTT
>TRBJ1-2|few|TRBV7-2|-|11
CASSSNTGYTF
TGTGCCAGCAGCTCCAACACCGGCTACACCTTC
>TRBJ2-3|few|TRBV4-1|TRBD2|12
CASRGGTDTQYF
TGCGCCAGCAGGGGGGGGACAGATACGCAGTATTTT
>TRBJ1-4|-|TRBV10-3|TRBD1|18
CAIRGGTGETPHNEKLFF
TGTGCCATCAGGGGGGGGACAGGGGAGACTCCCCATAATGAAAAACTGTTTTTT
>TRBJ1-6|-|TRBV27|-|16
CASSLKFGSYNSPLHF
TGTGCCAGCAGTTTAAAATTCGGCTCCTATAATTCACCCCTCCACTTT
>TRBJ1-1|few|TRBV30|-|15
CAWSVAPGGNTEAFF
TGTGCCTGGAGTGTGGCTCCAGGAGGGAACACTGAAGCTTTCTTT
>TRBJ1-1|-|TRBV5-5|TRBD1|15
CASSLFGPRQGEAFF
TGTGCCAGCAGCTTGTTCGGTCCGCGACAGGGAGAAGCTTTCTTT
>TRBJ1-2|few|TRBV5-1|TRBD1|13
CASSFGTGGGYTF
TGCGCCAGCAGCTTTGGGACAGGCGGCGGCTACACCTTC
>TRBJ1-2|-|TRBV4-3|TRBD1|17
CASSQESSGQGARGYTF
TGCGCCAGCAGCCAAGAAAGTTCGGGGCAGGGGGCTCGCGGCTACACCTTC
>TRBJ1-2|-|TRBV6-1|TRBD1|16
CASSGVGQGARYGYTF
TGTGCCAGCAGTGGGGTGGGACAGGGGGCGAGGTATGGCTACACCTTC
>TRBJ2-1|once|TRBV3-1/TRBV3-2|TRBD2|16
CASSQVSVAGAGEQFF
TGTGCCAGCAGCCAAGTTTCGGTAGCGGGAGCAGGGGAGCAGTTCTTC
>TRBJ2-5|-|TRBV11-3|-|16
CASSFEGVGMRETQYF
TGTGCCAGCAGCTTCGAGGGGGTTGGGATGAGGGAGACCCAGTACTTC
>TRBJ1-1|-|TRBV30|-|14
CAWSLGGLNTEAFF
TGTGCCTGGAGTCTTGGGGGCTTGAACACTGAAGCTTTCTTT
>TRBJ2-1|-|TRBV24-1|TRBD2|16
CATSDLTSGSDNEQFF
TGTGCCACCAGTGATTTGACTAGCGGGAGTGACAATGAGCAGTTCTTC
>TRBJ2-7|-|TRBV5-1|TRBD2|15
CASSGGTSGSLEQYF
TGCGCCAGCAGCGGGGGGACTAGCGGGAGTTTAGAGCAGTACTTC
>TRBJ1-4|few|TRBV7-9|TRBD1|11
CASSLDRELFF
TGTGCCAGCAGCTTGGACAGGGAACTGTTTTTT
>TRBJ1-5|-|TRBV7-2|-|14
CASSLVENNQPQHF
TGTGCCAGCAGCTTAGTTGAGAACAATCAGCCCCAGCATTTT
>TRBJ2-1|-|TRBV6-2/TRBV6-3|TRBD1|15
CASSIQGASYNEQFF
TGTGCCAGCAGTATCCAGGGGGCCTCCTACAATGAGCAGTTCTTC
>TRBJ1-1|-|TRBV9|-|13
CASGLTENTEAFF
TGTGCCAGCGGCCTGACTGAGAACACTGAAGCTTTCTTT
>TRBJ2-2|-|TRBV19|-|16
CASTPRPGLNTGELFF
TGTGCCAGTACTCCACGTCCGGGGTTGAACACCGGGGAGCTGTTTTTT
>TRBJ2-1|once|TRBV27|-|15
CASSTQGGGYNEQFF
TGTGCCAGCAGCACACAGGGGGGGGGTTACAATGAGCAGTTCTTC
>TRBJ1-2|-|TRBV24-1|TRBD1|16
CATSDPGGQVPYGYTF
TGTGCCACCAGTGACCCTGGGGGACAGGTCCCGTATGGCTACACCTTC
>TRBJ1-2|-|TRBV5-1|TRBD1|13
CASSSGQGYGYTF
TGCGCCAGCAGCTCGGGACAGGGGTATGGCTACACCTTC
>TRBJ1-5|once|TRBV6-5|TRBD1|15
CASSSRDRGDQPQHF
TGTGCCAGCAGTTCCCGGGACAGGGGCGATCAGCCCCAGCATTTT
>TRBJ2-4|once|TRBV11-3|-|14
CASSLTEAKNIQYF
TGTGCCAGCAGCTTGACGGAGGCCAAAAACATTCAGTACTTC
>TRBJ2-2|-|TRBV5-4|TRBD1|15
CASSLGQGNTGELFF
TGTGCCAGCAGCTTGGGACAGGGGAACACCGGGGAGCTGTTTTTT
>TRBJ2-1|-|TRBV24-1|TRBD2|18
CATSDTSGLAGPYNEQFF
TGTGCCACCAGTGATACATCGGGACTAGCGGGTCCCTACAATGAGCAGTTCTTC
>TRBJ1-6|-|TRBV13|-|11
CASSLRRTLHF
TGTGCCAGCAGCTTGCGGAGGACCCTCCACTTT
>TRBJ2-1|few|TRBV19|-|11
CASTGTYEQFF
TGTGCCAGTACCGGGACATATGAGCAGTTCTTC
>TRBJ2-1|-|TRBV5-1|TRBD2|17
CASSLALAGGLYNEQFF
TGCGCCAGCAGCTTGGCTCTAGCGGGGGGGCTTTACAATGAGCAGTTCTTC
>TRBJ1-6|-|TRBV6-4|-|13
CASSTGYNSPLHF
TGTGCCAGCAGCACGGGTTATAATTCACCCCTCCACTTT
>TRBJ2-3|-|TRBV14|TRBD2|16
CASSQGTSRSTDTQYF
TGTGCCAGCAGCCAGGGGACTAGCCGAAGCACAGATACGCAGTATTTT
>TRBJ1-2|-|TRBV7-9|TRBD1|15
CASSSPRWDRDGYTF
TGTGCCAGCAGCTCCCCCAGGTGGGACAGGGACGGCTACACCTTC
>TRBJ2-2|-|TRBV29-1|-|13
CSVGFLVTGELFF
TGCAGCGTTGGTTTTCTCGTGACCGGGGAGCTGTTTTTT
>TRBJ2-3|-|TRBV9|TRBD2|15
CASSVELAGGSTQYF
TGTGCCAGCAGCGTAGAACTAGCGGGGGGGAGTACGCAGTATTTT
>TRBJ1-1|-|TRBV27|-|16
CASSSLGVPMITEAFF
TGTGCCAGCAGTAGCCTCGGGGTTCCCATGATCACTGAAGCTTTCTTT
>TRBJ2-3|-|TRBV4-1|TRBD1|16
CASSQVRDRGPDTQYF
TGCGCCAGCAGCCAAGTACGGGACAGGGGCCCAGATACGCAGTATTTT
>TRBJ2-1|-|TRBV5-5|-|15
CASSLFSGSYNEQFF
TGTGCCAGCAGCTTGTTTTCGGGAAGTTACAATGAGCAGTTCTTC
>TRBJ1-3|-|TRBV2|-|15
CASSEAGVGGNTIYF
TGTGCCAGCAGTGAAGCAGGGGTGGGTGGAAACACCATATATTTT